This T cell receptor beta chain was captured in a study of blood T cells in healthy people across ages. Whole-study findings and limits: Those diversity estimates obtained from one million T cells were thought to be underestimates.

A J-beta primer mix and a sample-barcoded 5' primer were used in a second PCR of about 6 to 12 cycles. Each CDR3 protein gets one entry after TCRdb re-called the 5' RACE reads with MiXCR. There are over 1,200,000 distinct CDR3 sequences in the sample; approximately 60% occur only once, and 5% to 7% lies in the top ten. The CDR3 has 15 residues. The junction had 9 bases not matched to a gene; V was cut back by 5 bases and J by 4 bases. Germline CDR1 and CDR2: MNHEY and SVGAGI. Note on this clonotype: Its antigen is as yet unknown.

This clonotype was obtained from a man younger than 30 in good health. The sequenced sample was blood. The chain recombines TRBV6-5 with TRBJ2-7; 9 positions match TRBD1. This CDR3 is CASSRVPQGAYEQYF. Written as DNA, the CDR3 is TGTGCCAGCAGTAGAGTGCCACAGGGGGCTTACGAGCAGTACTTC.